A selection of T cell receptor beta chains follows, all from one sample in a study of cytomegalovirus exposure and HLA in healthy donors. Libraries were prepared by immunoSEQ multiplex PCR; TCRdb keeps only in-frame clonotypes and omits some of them. Of some 160,000 clones listed, over 80% were seen once; the top ten hold over 1.5%. The sequencing sample was made of PBMCs. All receptors come from a woman aged 18-29 years in good health and CMV-seronegative. CDR3s include the opening cysteine and the closing phenylalanine or tryptophan. A D gene is named only where the DNA matches it firmly. Clone sizes are given selectively: once, few, many, or a class where the clone is expanded.

j_call d_call clone_size v_call cdr3_aa cdr3_nt
TRBJ2-6 - - TRBV9 CASSLSTRVSSGANGLTF TGTGCCAGCTCCCTATCCACGAGAGTAAGCTCTGGGGCCAACGGCCTGACTTTC
TRBJ2-1 - - TRBV29-1 CSVEGNGQGHEQFF TGCAGCGTTGAAGGTAATGGGCAGGGGCATGAGCAGTTCTTC
TRBJ1-2 - once TRBV5-5 CASSPEQNPYGYTF TGTGCCAGCAGCCCGGAGCAGAATCCCTATGGCTACACCTTC
TRBJ2-7 - - TRBV13 CASSPRTAACEQYF TGTGCCAGCAGCCCTAGGACAGCGGCCTGCGAGCAGTACTTC
TRBJ1-2 - - TRBV6-1 CASSEAHRTNYGYTF TGTGCCAGCAGTGAAGCGCATAGAACTAACTATGGCTACACCTTC
TRBJ1-2 - - TRBV10-3 CAISAQGGYGYTF TGTGCCATCAGTGCCCAGGGAGGATATGGCTACACCTTC
TRBJ1-1 - - TRBV28 CASSFEILTEAFF TGTGCCAGCAGTTTTGAGATCCTGACTGAAGCTTTCTTT
TRBJ1-4 - few TRBV7-9 CASSFPGTTVELFF TGTGCCAGCAGCTTCCCCGGGACAACTGTGGAACTGTTTTTT
TRBJ1-3 TRBD1 - TRBV30 CAWSIIGGLSGNTIYF TGTGCCTGGAGTATTATAGGGGGCTTAAGTGGAAACACCATATATTTT
TRBJ1-1 - - TRBV11-2 CASSLEGAPNEAFF TGTGCCAGCAGCTTAGAAGGGGCGCCAAATGAAGCTTTCTTT
TRBJ2-1 TRBD2 - TRBV10-1 CASSLTSGGASEQFF TGCGCCAGCAGTCTTACTAGCGGGGGGGCCAGTGAGCAGTTCTTC
TRBJ1-2 TRBD1 - TRBV27 CASSSWDRNYGYTF TGTGCCAGCAGTTCCTGGGACAGGAACTATGGCTACACCTTC
TRBJ1-1 - - TRBV19 CASSTRRGGAWTEAFF TGTGCCAGTAGTACCCGGAGGGGGGGCGCTTGGACTGAAGCTTTCTTT
TRBJ1-4 - - TRBV5-1 CASRSDRGGEKLFF TGCGCCAGCAGATCGGACAGAGGGGGTGAAAAACTGTTTTTT
TRBJ2-4 TRBD1 - TRBV7-2 CASSLVTGGIQYF TGTGCCAGCAGCTTAGTTACAGGGGGTATTCAGTACTTC
TRBJ2-4 - - TRBV6-6 CASSDAGGNIQYF TGTGCCAGCAGCGATGCGGGCGGAAACATTCAGTACTTC
TRBJ1-6 TRBD1 once TRBV6-5 CASRQGYNSPLHF TGTGCCAGCAGACAGGGGTATAATTCACCCCTCCACTTT
TRBJ2-3 - - TRBV6-5 CASSYDSTFTDTQYF TGTGCCAGCAGTTACGACAGCACATTCACAGATACGCAGTATTTT
TRBJ2-1 TRBD2 - TRBV7-8 CASSTQPGGEQFF TGTGCCAGCAGCACCCAGCCGGGGGGAGAGCAGTTCTTC
TRBJ2-7 - - TRBV19 CASRSDSHNSYEQYF TGTGCCAGTAGATCGGACAGTCACAACTCCTACGAGCAGTACTTC
TRBJ1-2 - once TRBV5-5 CASSLFSDGYTF TGTGCCAGCAGCTTGTTTTCGGATGGCTACACCTTC
TRBJ2-1 TRBD1 - TRBV6-5 CASSWTGDNEQFF TGTGCCAGCAGTTGGACAGGGGACAATGAGCAGTTCTTC
TRBJ2-7 TRBD1 - TRBV28 CASSFWDRANEQYF TGTGCCAGCAGTTTCTGGGACAGGGCCAACGAGCAGTACTTC
TRBJ1-2 TRBD1 few TRBV5-1 CASSWDRVGYGYTF TGCGCCAGCAGCTGGGACAGGGTGGGCTATGGCTACACCTTC
TRBJ2-7 TRBD1 - TRBV6-1 CASSEGQGPTYEQYF TGTGCCAGCAGTGAGGGACAGGGGCCTACCTACGAGCAGTACTTC
TRBJ1-1 TRBD1 - TRBV30 CAWRGPDRDYTEAFF TGTGCCTGGAGGGGTCCTGACAGGGACTACACTGAAGCTTTCTTT
TRBJ1-1 TRBD1 few TRBV6-5 CASRPTGRTEAFF TGTGCCAGCAGGCCGACAGGGAGAACTGAAGCTTTCTTT
TRBJ2-1 - - TRBV5-5 CASSFRGYNEQFF TGTGCCAGCAGCTTTCGAGGATACAATGAGCAGTTCTTC
TRBJ2-7 TRBD1 - TRBV5-4 CASSLVQGAYEQYF TGTGCCAGCAGCTTGGTTCAGGGGGCTTACGAGCAGTACTTC
TRBJ1-5 - - TRBV6-5 CASSLQYNQPQHF TGTGCCAGCAGCCTACAGTACAATCAGCCCCAGCATTTT
TRBJ2-7 - - TRBV6-1 CASTLGLPPYEQYF TGTGCCAGCACCCTGGGACTTCCCCCCTACGAGCAGTACTTC
TRBJ1-2 - - TRBV6-6 CASSTRATTFYGYTF TGTGCCAGCAGTACGCGGGCCACTACCTTCTATGGCTACACCTTC
TRBJ1-2 - - TRBV30 CAWSNRVYEGYTF TGTGCCTGGAGTAACAGGGTATACGAAGGCTACACCTTC
TRBJ1-2 TRBD1 - TRBV7-9 CASSLVSGQGGNGYTF TGTGCCAGCAGCTTAGTATCTGGACAGGGTGGCAACGGCTACACCTTC
TRBJ2-3 TRBD2 - TRBV28 CASSRRLAGTTDTQYF TGTGCCAGCAGTCGAAGACTAGCGGGGACCACAGATACGCAGTATTTT
TRBJ1-1 - - TRBV29-1 CSVGQTNTEAFF TGCAGCGTCGGACAGACGAACACTGAAGCTTTCTTT
TRBJ1-3 - once TRBV18 CASSPNSSGNTIYF TGTGCCAGCTCACCCAACAGCTCTGGAAACACCATATATTTT
TRBJ1-1 - - TRBV29-1 CSVWGRGTEAFF TGCAGCGTTTGGGGGAGGGGCACTGAAGCTTTCTTT
TRBJ1-2 - - TRBV30 CAWSGRGGDGYTF TGTGCCTGGAGTGGAAGGGGGGGGGATGGCTACACCTTC
TRBJ1-5 - - TRBV7-9 CASSLGLARQHQPQHF TGTGCCAGCAGCTTAGGATTGGCCAGACAGCATCAGCCCCAGCATTTT
TRBJ1-2 - - TRBV15 CATSRQNPGDYGYTF TGTGCCACCAGCAGACAGAACCCAGGCGACTATGGCTACACCTTC
TRBJ2-4 - - TRBV6-1 CASSEPGQAKNIQYF TGTGCCAGCAGTGAACCAGGACAGGCCAAAAACATTCAGTACTTC
TRBJ1-1 - - TRBV5-1 CASSFGGRAEAFF TGCGCCAGCAGCTTCGGGGGAAGGGCTGAAGCTTTCTTT
TRBJ1-1 - - TRBV28 CASSSPPGGAEAFF TGTGCCAGCAGTTCCCCTCCGGGGGGGGCTGAAGCTTTCTTT
TRBJ1-3 - - TRBV5-1 CASRDTGNTIYF TGCGCCAGCAGGGACACGGGAAACACCATATATTTT
TRBJ2-1 TRBD2 - TRBV7-9 CASSLVFATSGGAYNEQFF TGTGCCAGCAGCTTAGTTTTCGCGACTAGCGGGGGGGCTTACAATGAGCAGTTCTTC
TRBJ1-4 - - TRBV7-9 CASSPVQSLNEKLFF TGTGCCAGCAGCCCCGTACAGTCGCTTAATGAAAAACTGTTTTTT
TRBJ1-2 - - TRBV28 CASSYTGYGYTF TGTGCCAGCAGCTATACAGGGTATGGCTACACCTTC
TRBJ2-2 - once TRBV2 CASGGLLTGELFF TGTGCCAGCGGCGGCCTGTTGACCGGGGAGCTGTTTTTT